The rows below give T cell receptor beta chains drawn from one sample of a study of T cell changes during pregnancy in multiple sclerosis. Data came from immunoSEQ multiplex PCR; TCRdb stores just in-frame clones and leaves some out. The sample lists approximately 28,000 clones, under 90% occurring once. The source was CD8+ T cells from peripheral blood mononuclear cells, collected after pregnancy. These TCRs come from a female donor with multiple sclerosis, enrolled in a pregnancy study. Both conserved end residues are part of each CDR3. The D gene is left open where the match is weak. Size is stated for part of the rows, as once, few or many counts, or as a class when the clone is expanded.

V,D,size,J,CDR3,DNA
TRBV27,TRBD1,-,TRBJ2-7,CASSPIPWDRDYEQYF,TGTGCCAGCAGTCCGATCCCATGGGACAGGGACTACGAGCAGTACTTC
TRBV18,-,-,TRBJ1-4,CASSPLDDYPGKLFF,TGTGCCAGCTCACCCTTGGACGACTATCCGGGTAAACTGTTTTTT
TRBV6-5,-,many,TRBJ2-1,CASQAGFNEQFF,TGTGCCAGCCAGGCAGGCTTCAATGAGCAGTTCTTC
TRBV27,-,-,TRBJ2-3,CASSLYGAQDTDTQYF,TGTGCCAGCAGTTTATATGGGGCGCAGGACACAGATACGCAGTATTTT
TRBV6-1,-,-,TRBJ1-4,CASSEAGPATNEKLFF,TGTGCCAGCAGTGAAGCGGGGCCTGCAACTAATGAAAAACTGTTTTTT
TRBV7-9,-,once,TRBJ1-1,CASTRRERGDTEAFF,TGTGCCAGCACCCGAAGGGAGAGAGGAGACACTGAAGCTTTCTTT
TRBV4-2,-,-,TRBJ1-4,CASSQDVGANEKLFF,TGTGCCAGCAGCCAAGATGTGGGGGCCAATGAAAAACTGTTTTTT
TRBV5-6,-,-,TRBJ2-5,CASSLEGQGWQETQYF,TGTGCCAGCAGCTTGGAGGGGCAGGGGTGGCAAGAGACCCAGTACTTC
TRBV18,-,-,TRBJ2-7,CASSGDKGPYEQYF,TGTGCCAGCTCGGGGGACAAGGGACCCTACGAGCAGTACTTC
TRBV30,-,-,TRBJ2-5,CAWNRVQETQYF,TGTGCCTGGAACAGAGTTCAAGAGACCCAGTACTTC
TRBV9,-,-,TRBJ2-3,CASNSGAGQIHTDTQYF,TGTGCCAGCAACTCGGGCGCCGGACAGATCCACACAGATACGCAGTATTTT
TRBV19,-,-,TRBJ1-1,CASSTTRGSGTEAFF,TGTGCCAGTAGTACAACCAGGGGAAGTGGCACTGAAGCTTTCTTT
TRBV6-8,TRBD1,-,TRBJ2-7,CASSWDRSTYEQYF,TGTGCCAGCAGTTGGGACAGGTCAACCTACGAGCAGTACTTC
TRBV27,TRBD1,-,TRBJ2-7,CASNSRDRSNYEQYF,TGTGCCAGCAACTCCCGGGACAGGAGTAACTACGAGCAGTACTTC
TRBV20-1,-,-,TRBJ2-1,CSAIVYEQFF,TGCAGTGCTATAGTGTATGAGCAGTTCTTC
TRBV29-1,-,-,TRBJ2-7,CSVEGLDRSYEQYF,TGCAGCGTTGAAGGACTAGATAGATCCTACGAGCAGTACTTC
TRBV6-1,TRBD2,-,TRBJ2-7,CASSEGTSSHEQYF,TGTGCCAGCAGTGAAGGGACTAGTTCCCACGAGCAGTACTTC
TRBV6-1,-,-,TRBJ1-5,CASSEARQFNQPQHF,TGTGCCAGCAGTGAAGCCAGACAGTTTAATCAGCCCCAGCATTTT
TRBV7-3,-,-,TRBJ2-7,CASSGGTAYEQYF,TGTGCCAGCAGCGGCGGGACGGCCTACGAGCAGTACTTC
TRBV10-3,TRBD1,-,TRBJ1-2,CAISPDRGPRGYGYTF,TGTGCCATCAGTCCGGACAGGGGGCCGCGAGGCTATGGCTACACCTTC
TRBV4-3,-,few,TRBJ1-1,CASTRLQGKNTEAFF,TGCGCCAGCACCAGACTACAGGGTAAGAACACTGAAGCTTTCTTT
TRBV11-2,TRBD1,-,TRBJ2-1,CASSVTGGPYNEQFF,TGTGCCAGCAGCGTCACAGGGGGCCCCTACAATGAGCAGTTCTTC
TRBV11-1,-,-,TRBJ2-5,CASSRRDLRWETQYF,TGTGCCAGCAGCAGAAGGGACTTAAGGTGGGAGACCCAGTACTTC
TRBV11-2,-,-,TRBJ2-2,CASSRGLTGELFF,TGTGCCAGCAGCCGGGGACTCACCGGGGAGCTGTTTTTT
TRBV4-3,TRBD1,-,TRBJ1-3,CASSPDRGWSGNTIYF,TGCGCCAGCAGCCCCGACAGGGGGTGGTCTGGAAACACCATATATTTT